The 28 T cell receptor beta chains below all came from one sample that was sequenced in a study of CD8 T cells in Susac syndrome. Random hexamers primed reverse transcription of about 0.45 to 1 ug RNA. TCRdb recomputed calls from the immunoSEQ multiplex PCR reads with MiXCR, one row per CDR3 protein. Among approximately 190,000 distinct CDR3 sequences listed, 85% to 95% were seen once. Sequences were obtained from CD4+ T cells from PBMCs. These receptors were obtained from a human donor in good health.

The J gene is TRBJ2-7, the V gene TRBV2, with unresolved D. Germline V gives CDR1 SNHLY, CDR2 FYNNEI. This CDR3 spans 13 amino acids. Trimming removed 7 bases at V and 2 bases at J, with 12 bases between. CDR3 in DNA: TGTGCCAGCAAGGATGGCGGCCCCTACGAGCAGTACTTC. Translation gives CASKDGGPYEQYF.

This CDR3 reads CASRPSRGAMGDTQYF. CDR3 bases: TGTGCCAGCAGGCCCTCGCGGGGGGCAATGGGAGATACGCAGTATTTT. The rearrangement joins TRBV12-3 or TRBV12-4 to TRBJ2-3, with TRBD2 matching 8 bases. Trimming removed 6 bases from V and 5 bases from J; junction bases left unmatched: 13. The CDR3 contains 16 residues.

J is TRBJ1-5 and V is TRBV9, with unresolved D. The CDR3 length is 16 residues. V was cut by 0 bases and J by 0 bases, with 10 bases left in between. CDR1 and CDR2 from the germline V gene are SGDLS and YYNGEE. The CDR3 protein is CASSVGADLSNQPQHF. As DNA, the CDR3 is TGTGCCAGCAGCGTAGGGGCAGATCTTAGCAATCAGCCCCAGCATTTT.

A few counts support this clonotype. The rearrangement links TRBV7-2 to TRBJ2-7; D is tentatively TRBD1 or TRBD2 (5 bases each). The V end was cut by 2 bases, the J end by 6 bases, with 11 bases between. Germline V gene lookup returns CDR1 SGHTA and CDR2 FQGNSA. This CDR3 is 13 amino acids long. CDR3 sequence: CASSLRTRGEQYV. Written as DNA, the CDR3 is TGTGCCAGCAGCTTACGGACGAGGGGCGAGCAGTACGTC.

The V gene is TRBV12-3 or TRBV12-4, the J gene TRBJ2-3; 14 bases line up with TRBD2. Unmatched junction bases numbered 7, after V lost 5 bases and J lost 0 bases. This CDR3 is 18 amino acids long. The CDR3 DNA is TGTGCCAGCAGTATTGGACTAGCGGGGGGTCTGAGCACAGATACGCAGTATTTT. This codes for CASSIGLAGGLSTDTQYF.

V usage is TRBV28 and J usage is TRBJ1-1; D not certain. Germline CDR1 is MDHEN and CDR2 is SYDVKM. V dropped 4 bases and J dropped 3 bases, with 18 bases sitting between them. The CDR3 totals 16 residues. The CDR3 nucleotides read TGTGCCAGCAGTTCCTCCATGGTCGGAAGGTACACTGAAGCTTTCTTT. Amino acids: CASSSSMVGRYTEAFF.

CDR3 protein: CASSVKNAAFF. In DNA, the CDR3 is TGTGCCAGCAGTGTTAAGAATGCAGCTTTCTTT. V usage is TRBV2 and J usage is TRBJ1-1; no definite D call. V dropped 4 bases and J dropped 10 bases, with 10 bases sitting between them. Germline V gene data show CDR1 as SNHLY and CDR2 as FYNNEI. The CDR3 covers 11 residues.

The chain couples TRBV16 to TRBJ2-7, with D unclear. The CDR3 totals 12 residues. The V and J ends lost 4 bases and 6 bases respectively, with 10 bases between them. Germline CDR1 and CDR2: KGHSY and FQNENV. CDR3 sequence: CASSPLGSEQYV. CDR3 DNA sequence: TGTGCCAGCAGCCCTTTGGGTTCCGAGCAGTACGTC.

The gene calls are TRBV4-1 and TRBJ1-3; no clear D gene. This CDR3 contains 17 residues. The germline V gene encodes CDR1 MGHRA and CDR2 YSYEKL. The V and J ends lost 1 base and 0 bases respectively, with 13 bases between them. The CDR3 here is CASSQGEGPNSGNTIYF. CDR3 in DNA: TGCGCCAGCAGCCAAGGGGAGGGCCCAAACTCTGGAAACACCATATATTTT.

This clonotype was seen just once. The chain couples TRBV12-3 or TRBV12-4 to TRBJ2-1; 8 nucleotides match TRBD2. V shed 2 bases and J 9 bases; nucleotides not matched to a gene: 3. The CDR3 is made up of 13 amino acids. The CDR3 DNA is TGTGCCAGCAGTTTACCGGGGGGGCCTGAGCAGTTCTTC. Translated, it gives CASSLPGGPEQFF.

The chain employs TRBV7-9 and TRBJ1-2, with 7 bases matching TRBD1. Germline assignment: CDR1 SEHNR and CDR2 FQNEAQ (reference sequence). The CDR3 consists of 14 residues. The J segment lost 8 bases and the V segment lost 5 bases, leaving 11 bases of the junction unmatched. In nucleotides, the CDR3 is TGTGCCAGCAGCCCCGAAAGGGGGCTTCAGGGCTACACCTTC. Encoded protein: CASSPERGLQGYTF.

The CDR3 DNA is TGTGCCAGCAGTTTCGGCGGTTTTATCCATTCACCCCTCCACTTT. Translation gives CASSFGGFIHSPLHF. The V call is TRBV12-3 or TRBV12-4, the J call TRBJ1-6; D is unclear. CDR3 length: 15 amino acids. The V end lost 3 bases, the J end lost 8 bases, and 14 bases lay between the germline ends.

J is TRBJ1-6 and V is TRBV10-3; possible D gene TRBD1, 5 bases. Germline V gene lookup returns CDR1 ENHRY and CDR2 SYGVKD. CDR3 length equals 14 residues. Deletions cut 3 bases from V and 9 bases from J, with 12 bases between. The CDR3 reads CAISDGGGSSPLHF. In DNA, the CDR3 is TGTGCCATCAGTGACGGGGGAGGGAGTTCACCCCTCCACTTT.

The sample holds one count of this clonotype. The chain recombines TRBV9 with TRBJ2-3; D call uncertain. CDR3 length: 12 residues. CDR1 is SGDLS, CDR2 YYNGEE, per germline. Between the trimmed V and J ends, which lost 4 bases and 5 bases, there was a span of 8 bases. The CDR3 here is CASSPTGDTQYF. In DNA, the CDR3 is TGTGCCAGCAGCCCGACCGGAGATACGCAGTATTTT.

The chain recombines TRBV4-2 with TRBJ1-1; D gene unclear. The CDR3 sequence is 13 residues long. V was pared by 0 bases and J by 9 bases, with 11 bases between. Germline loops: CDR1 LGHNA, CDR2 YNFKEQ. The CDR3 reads CASSQDRSRQAFF. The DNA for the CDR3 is TGTGCCAGCAGCCAAGATAGGAGTCGACAAGCTTTCTTT.

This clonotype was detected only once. CDR3 nucleotide sequence: TGTGCCGGCGCGAGAGGCCCAGATACGCAGTATTTT. Amino acid sequence: CAGARGPDTQYF. The genes are TRBV6-2 or TRBV6-3 and TRBJ2-3, with no clear D. The germline CDR1 and CDR2 sequences are MNHEY and SVGEGT. V dropped 11 bases and J dropped 4 bases, with 13 bases sitting between them. CDR3 size: 12 residues.

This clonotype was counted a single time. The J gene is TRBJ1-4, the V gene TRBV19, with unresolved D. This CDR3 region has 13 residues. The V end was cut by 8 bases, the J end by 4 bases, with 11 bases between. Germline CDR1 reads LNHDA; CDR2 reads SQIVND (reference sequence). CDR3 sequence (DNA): TGTGCCAGTCGCCCCAGCGGTAATGAAAAACTGTTTTTT. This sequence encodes CASRPSGNEKLFF.

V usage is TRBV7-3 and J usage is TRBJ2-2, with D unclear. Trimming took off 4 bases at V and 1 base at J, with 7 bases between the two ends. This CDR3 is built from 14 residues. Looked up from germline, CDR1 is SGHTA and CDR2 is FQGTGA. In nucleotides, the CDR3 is TGTGCCAGCAGCTCCGGAAAGAACACCGGGGAGCTGTTTTTT. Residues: CASSSGKNTGELFF.

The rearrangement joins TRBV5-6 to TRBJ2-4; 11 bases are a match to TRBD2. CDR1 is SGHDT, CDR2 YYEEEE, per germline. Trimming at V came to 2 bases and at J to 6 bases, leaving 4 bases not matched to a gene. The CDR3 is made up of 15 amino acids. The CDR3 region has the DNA TGTGCCAGCAGCTTTCCACTAGCGGGGGTAAACATTCAGTACTTC. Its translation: CASSFPLAGVNIQYF.

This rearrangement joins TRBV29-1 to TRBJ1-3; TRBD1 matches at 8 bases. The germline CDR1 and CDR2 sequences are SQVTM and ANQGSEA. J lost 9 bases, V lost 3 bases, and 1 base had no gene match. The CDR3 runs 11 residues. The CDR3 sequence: CSVETGVTIYF. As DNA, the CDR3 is TGCAGCGTTGAGACAGGGGTCACCATATATTTT.

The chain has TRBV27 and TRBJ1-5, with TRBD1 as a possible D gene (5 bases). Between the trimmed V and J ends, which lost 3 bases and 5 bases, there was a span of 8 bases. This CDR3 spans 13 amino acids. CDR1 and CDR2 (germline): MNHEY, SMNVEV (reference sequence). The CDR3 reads CASSFFRDQPQHF. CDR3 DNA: TGTGCCAGCAGTTTTTTCAGGGATCAGCCCCAGCATTTT.

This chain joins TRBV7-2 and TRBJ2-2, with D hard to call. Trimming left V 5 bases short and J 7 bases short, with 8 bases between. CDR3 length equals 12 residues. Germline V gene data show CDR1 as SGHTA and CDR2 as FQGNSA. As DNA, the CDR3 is TGTGCCAGCAGCCGAATCGACGGGGAGCTGTTTTTT. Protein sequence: CASSRIDGELFF.

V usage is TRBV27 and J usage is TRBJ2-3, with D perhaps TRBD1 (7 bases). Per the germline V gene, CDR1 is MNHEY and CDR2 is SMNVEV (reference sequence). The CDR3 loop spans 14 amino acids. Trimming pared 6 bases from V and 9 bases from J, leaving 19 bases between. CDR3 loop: CASRGWVEGATQYF. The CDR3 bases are TGTGCCAGCAGGGGATGGGTGGAGGGGGCCACGCAGTATTTT.

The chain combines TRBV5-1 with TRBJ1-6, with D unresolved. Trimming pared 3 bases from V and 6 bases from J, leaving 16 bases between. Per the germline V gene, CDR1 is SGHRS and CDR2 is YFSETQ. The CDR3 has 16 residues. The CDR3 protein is CASSSNFGRINSPLHF. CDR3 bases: TGCGCCAGCAGCTCTAATTTTGGACGGATTAATTCACCCCTCCACTTT.

The CDR3 DNA sequence: TGTGCCAGCAGTTTTGTCCGAGGGACCGGTAGCAATCAGCCCCAGCATTTT. It codes for CASSFVRGTGSNQPQHF. V and J are TRBV27 and TRBJ1-5; a possible D gene is TRBD1 (5 bases). V was cut by 3 bases and J by 0 bases, with 15 bases left in between. Germline V gene sequence: CDR1 MNHEY, CDR2 SMNVEV (reference sequence). The CDR3 loop spans 17 amino acids.

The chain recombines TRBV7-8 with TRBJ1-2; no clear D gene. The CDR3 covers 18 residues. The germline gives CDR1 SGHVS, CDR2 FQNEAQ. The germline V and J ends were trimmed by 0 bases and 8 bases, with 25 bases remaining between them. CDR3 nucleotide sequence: TGTGCCAGCAGCTTAGCGATAGCCGTGGGGAGCCGGGCGAGGGGCTACACCTTC. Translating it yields CASSLAIAVGSRARGYTF.

The CDR3 loop is CSVGRGVSYNEQFF. Here the CDR3 DNA reads TGCAGCGTGGGGCGGGGGGTCTCCTACAATGAGCAGTTCTTC. The V call is TRBV29-1, the J call TRBJ2-1; 8 positions agree with TRBD2. The CDR3 totals 14 residues. From germline, CDR1 is SQVTM and CDR2 ANQGSEA. V shed 6 bases and J 0 bases; nucleotides not matched to a gene: 4.

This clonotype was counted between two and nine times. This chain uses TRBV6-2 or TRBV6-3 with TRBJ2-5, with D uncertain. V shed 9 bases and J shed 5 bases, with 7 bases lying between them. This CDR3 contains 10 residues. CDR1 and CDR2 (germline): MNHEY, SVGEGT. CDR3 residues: CASGRETQYF. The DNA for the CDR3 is TGTGCCAGTGGACGGGAGACCCAGTACTTC.